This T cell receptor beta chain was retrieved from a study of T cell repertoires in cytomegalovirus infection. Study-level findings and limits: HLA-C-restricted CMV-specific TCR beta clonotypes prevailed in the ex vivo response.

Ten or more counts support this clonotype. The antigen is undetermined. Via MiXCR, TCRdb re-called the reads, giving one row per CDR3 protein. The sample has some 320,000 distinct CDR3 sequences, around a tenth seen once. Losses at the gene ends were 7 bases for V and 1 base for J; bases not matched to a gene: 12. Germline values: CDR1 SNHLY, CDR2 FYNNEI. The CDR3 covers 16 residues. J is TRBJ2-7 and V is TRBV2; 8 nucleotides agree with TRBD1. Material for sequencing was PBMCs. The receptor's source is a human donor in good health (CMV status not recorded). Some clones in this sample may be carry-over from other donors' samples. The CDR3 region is CASIPVETGASYEQYF. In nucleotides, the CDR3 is TGTGCCAGCATCCCGGTGGAGACAGGGGCTTCCTACGAGCAGTACTTC.